The next 5 T cell receptor beta chains were all read from a single sample in a study of cytomegalovirus exposure and HLA in healthy donors. 13 Jbeta primers and 60 Vbeta primers were used for the PCR. Profiling relied on immunoSEQ multiplex PCR, and the TCRdb table lists in-frame clones only, not all of them. The table shows about 76,000 clones, with more than 65% occurring only once. The specimen was PBMCs. The receptors were gathered from a male donor in good health and CMV-seropositive.

The chain links TRBV4-1 to TRBJ1-1; 9 positions match TRBD1. V lost 4 bases, J lost 5 bases, and 11 bases stayed unmatched. Germline lookup yields CDR1 MGHRA and CDR2 YSYEKL. The CDR3 runs to 16 residues. The CDR3 loop is CASSPGDRVFKTEAFF. Written as DNA, the CDR3 is TGCGCCAGCAGCCCCGGGGACAGGGTATTTAAGACTGAAGCTTTCTTT.

V gene TRBV2 combines with J gene TRBJ1-5; D remains unclear. Trimming shortened V by 4 bases and J by 1 base, and 8 bases separated the two germline ends. The germline gives CDR1 SNHLY, CDR2 FYNNEI. The CDR3 runs to 14 residues. The CDR3 here is CASSAGQSNQPQHF. DNA for the CDR3: TGTGCCAGCAGTGCTGGTCAGAGCAATCAGCCCCAGCATTTT.

The chain couples TRBV14 to TRBJ2-1, with a weak D call TRBD1 (5 bases). The V end was cut by 1 base, the J end by 8 bases, with 15 bases between. The germline V gene encodes CDR1 SGHDN and CDR2 FVKESK. This CDR3 region has 15 residues. The CDR3: CASSQGKTRAHEQFF. CDR3 nucleotides: TGTGCCAGCAGCCAAGGAAAGACCAGGGCGCATGAGCAGTTCTTC.

The rearrangement links TRBV4-2 to TRBJ2-7; 8 nucleotides line up with TRBD2. This CDR3 is built from 15 residues. Germline V gene lookup returns CDR1 LGHNA and CDR2 YNFKEQ. V was clipped by 0 bases and J by 2 bases; unmatched bases: 3. CDR3 sequence: CASSQDAGGPYEQYF. The CDR3 DNA reads as TGTGCCAGCAGCCAAGATGCGGGAGGACCCTACGAGCAGTACTTC.

This clone occurred once. The chain links TRBV30 to TRBJ1-4; tentatively, D is TRBD1 (6 bases). CDR3 size: 15 residues. Germline loops: CDR1 GTSNPN, CDR2 SVGIG (reference sequence). The V gene lost 2 bases and the J gene lost 6 bases, with 16 bases spanning the gap. The CDR3 coding sequence is TGTGCCTGGAGTCCATCGGACAGACTGGATGAAAAACTGTTTTTT. Its translation is CAWSPSDRLDEKLFF. Full variable domain (remainder filled in from reference TRBV30 and TRBJ1-4): SQTIHQWPATLVQPVGSPLSLECTVEGTSNPNLYWYRQAAGRGLQLLFYSVGIGQISSEVPQNLSASRPQDRQFILSSKKLLLSDSGFYLCAWSPSDRLDEKLFFGSGTQLSVL.